The next 25 T cell receptor beta chains were all read from a single sample in a study of cytomegalovirus exposure and HLA in healthy donors. PCR primers comprised 60 Vbeta and 13 Jbeta primers. This table comes from immunoSEQ multiplex PCR, and its TCRdb copy is limited to in-frame clones, with some not included. The sample records around 140,000 clones, roughly 8.8% being singletons. Material for sequencing was PBMCs. All receptors derive from a woman in her thirties or forties in good health and CMV-seropositive.

As to this clone: No conserved phenylalanine or tryptophan is present at the end of the CDR3, so a read error is the likely explanation. V and J are TRBV6-1 and TRBJ1-5; D is undetermined. The V end was cut by 0 bases, the J end by 2 bases, with 5 bases between. The CDR3 covers 14 residues. Looked up from germline, CDR1 is MNHNS and CDR2 is SASEGT. The CDR3 is CASSEALGNQPQHV. The CDR3 nucleotides are TGTGCCAGCAGTGAAGCCCTGGGCAATCAGCCCCAGCATGTT.

This clone has only a few counts. The J gene is TRBJ2-7, the V gene TRBV7-6; 9 positions agree with TRBD1. Trimming cost V 5 bases and J 7 bases; bases outside gene matches: 6. Germline CDR1 is SGHVS and CDR2 is FNYEAQ. This CDR3 is 13 amino acids long. The CDR3 spells CASSPDRGEEQYF. CDR3 in DNA: TGTGCCAGCAGCCCCGACAGGGGGGAAGAGCAGTACTTC.

The CDR3 DNA follows: TGTGCCAGCAGCCCTAAAGGGGGCTTGAGTGAAAAACTGTTTTTT. It codes for CASSPKGGLSEKLFF. The V call is TRBV5-6, the J call TRBJ1-4; the match to TRBD1 covers 7 bases. Germline assignment: CDR1 SGHDT and CDR2 YYEEEE. CDR3 length: 15 amino acids. J was trimmed by 7 bases and V by 4 bases; bases with no gene match: 10.

The chain links TRBV9 to TRBJ2-5, with TRBD2 identical over 14 bases. V was pared by 4 bases and J by 5 bases, with 7 bases of the junction left unmatched. The CDR3 extends over 16 amino acids. Germline CDR1 is SGDLS and CDR2 is YYNGEE. The CDR3 DNA is TGTGCCAGCAGCCCTCGACTAGCGGGGGGGCCTGAGACCCAGTACTTC. Its protein product is CASSPRLAGGPETQYF.

The chain employs TRBV18 and TRBJ2-5; TRBD1 aligns across 7 bases. The junction had 0 bases not matched to a gene; V was cut back by 2 bases and J by 3 bases. There are 13 residues in the CDR3. Germline V gene data show CDR1 as KGHSH and CDR2 as LQKENI. This chain's CDR3 is CASSPDREETQYF. The CDR3 coding sequence is TGTGCCAGCTCACCAGACAGGGAAGAGACCCAGTACTTC.

The table lists this clone with a few counts. This chain joins TRBV6-4 and TRBJ2-7; weak D call: TRBD1 (6 bases). The germline V gene encodes CDR1 MRHNA and CDR2 SNTAGT. V was shortened by 2 bases and J by 3 bases, with 8 bases between the two germline ends. The CDR3 is 13 residues long. This CDR3 reads CASSDHRDYEQYF. DNA of the CDR3: TGTGCCAGCAGTGACCACAGGGACTACGAGCAGTACTTC.

The chain links TRBV5-1 to TRBJ1-2, with TRBD1 matching 7 bases. J gave up 6 bases and V 4 bases, and 15 bases lay outside the gene matches. The CDR3 totals 16 residues. Germline V CDR1 and CDR2: SGHRS, YFSETQ. This CDR3 reads CASSTTNGTAKNGYTF. The DNA for the CDR3 is TGCGCCAGCAGCACGACTAACGGGACAGCTAAGAATGGCTACACCTTC.

This chain uses TRBV5-6 with TRBJ2-7; 7 positions agree with TRBD1. CDR1 is SGHDT and CDR2 is YYEEEE in the germline V gene. J was trimmed by 6 bases and V by 5 bases; bases with no gene match: 8. CDR3 length equals 13 residues. The CDR3 here is CASSTLQGREQYF. For the CDR3, the DNA is TGTGCCAGCAGTACCCTACAGGGGCGCGAGCAGTACTTC.

This clone was counted between two and nine times. The genes are TRBV7-2 and TRBJ1-6; D unclear. This CDR3 is built from 12 residues. The V end lost 3 bases, the J end lost 6 bases, and 3 bases lay between the germline ends. Germline CDR1 and CDR2: SGHTA and FQGNSA. The chain's CDR3 is CASSFLNSPLHF. The CDR3 nucleotides are TGTGCCAGCAGCTTCCTTAATTCACCCCTCCACTTT.

This clone came up a few times. The J gene is TRBJ2-4, the V gene TRBV19, with D possibly being TRBD1 (6 bases). Per germline, CDR1 LNHDA and CDR2 SQIVND (reference sequence). V lost 0 bases, J lost 2 bases, and 11 bases lay in between. The CDR3 extends over 16 amino acids. The CDR3 DNA follows: TGTGCCAGTAGTATAGATTCGGGGACACCCAAAAACATTCAGTACTTC. As protein: CASSIDSGTPKNIQYF. Together with reference TRBV19 and TRBJ2-4, the CDR3 gives the full variable domain: DGGITQSPKYLFRKEGQNVTLSCEQNLNHDAMYWYRQDPGQGLRLIYYSQIVNDFQKGDIAEGYSVSREKKESFPLTVTSAQKNPTAFYLCASSIDSGTPKNIQYFGAGTRLSVL.

This clone was observed a handful of times. The V call is TRBV7-2, the J call TRBJ1-2, with D perhaps TRBD1 (5 bases). CDR3 length: 16 residues. Germline V lookup: CDR1 SGHTA, CDR2 FQGNSA. The germline V and J ends were trimmed by 5 bases and 0 bases, with 16 bases remaining between them. The CDR3 bases are TGTGCCAGCAGCCACTCGGTTGGGGGGGCTAACTATGGCTACACCTTC. Translation: CASSHSVGGANYGYTF.

Details on this clone: The CDR3 ends on some other residue instead of the conserved phenylalanine or tryptophan, so this is likely a read error. This chain links TRBV9 with TRBJ1-1; 12 bases are shared with TRBD1. With 4 bases clipped from V and 6 bases from J, the junction kept 4 bases outside the gene matches. The CDR3 loop spans 14 amino acids. The germline V gene encodes CDR1 SGDLS and CDR2 YYNGEE. The CDR3 region is CASSRDRGRSEAFL. The DNA of the CDR3 is TGTGCCAGCAGCAGGGACAGGGGGCGGTCTGAAGCTTTCCTT.

In its sample, this clone was seen a few times. The gene calls are TRBV7-8 and TRBJ2-3, with 8 bases that match TRBD1. CDR3 length: 15 amino acids. Trimming removed 4 bases from V and 5 bases from J; junction bases left unmatched: 8. Germline assignment: CDR1 SGHVS and CDR2 FQNEAQ. The CDR3 nucleotides are TGTGCCAGCAGCTCTCTTCGGACAGGGCGAGATACGCAGTATTTT. It codes for CASSSLRTGRDTQYF.

The V gene is TRBV7-9, the J gene TRBJ2-1, with TRBD2 matching 7 bases. V lost 5 bases and J lost 1; bases outside the gene matches: 8. Germline loops: CDR1 SEHNR, CDR2 FQNEAQ (reference sequence). The CDR3 is made up of 16 amino acids. CDR3 DNA: TGTGCCAGCAGCCCCTTGGGGGGGGTGTCCTACAATGAGCAGTTCTTC. Translation: CASSPLGGVSYNEQFF.

The CDR3 reads CASSPLPGTSGGETQYF. The CDR3 DNA sequence: TGTGCCAGCTCACCTTTGCCCGGGACTAGCGGTGGAGAGACCCAGTACTTC. The rearrangement links TRBV18 to TRBJ2-5; TRBD2 matches 11 bases. The CDR3 contains 17 residues. With 3 bases clipped from V and 4 bases from J, the junction kept 10 bases outside the gene matches. Germline-derived CDR1 and CDR2 are KGHSH and LQKENI.

Only a few counts were recorded for this clone. As DNA, the CDR3 is TGTGCCAGTAGCCAACAGGGTTGGACTGAAGCTTTCTTT. Its translation: CASSQQGWTEAFF. The V gene is TRBV19, the J gene TRBJ1-1; D is possibly TRBD1 (6 bases). CDR1 is LNHDA, CDR2 SQIVND, per germline (reference sequence). The CDR3 is 13 amino acids. V was pared by 6 bases and J by 5 bases, with 13 bases between.

The rearrangement links TRBV27 to TRBJ1-1; 9 bases match TRBD1. The V gene's germline CDR1 is MNHEY and CDR2 SMNVEV (reference sequence). The trim removed 4 bases at V and 0 bases at J, leaving 9 bases unmatched. This CDR3 has 17 amino acids. CDR3 in DNA: TGTGCCAGCAGTTCGTCCGGACAGGGGCTTATGAACACTGAAGCTTTCTTT. It translates to CASSSSGQGLMNTEAFF.

This clone was seen only a few times. Here the CDR3 reads CASSYGGGSREQYF. CDR3 in DNA: TGTGCCAGCAGTTACGGGGGCGGCTCGCGCGAGCAGTACTTC. The chain recombines TRBV6-6 with TRBJ2-7; possibly TRBD1 for D (6 bases). CDR1 is MNHNY and CDR2 is SVGAGI in the germline V gene (reference sequence). The CDR3 totals 14 residues. Between the trimmed V and J ends, which lost 2 bases and 6 bases, there was a span of 14 bases.

This clone appeared a few times. This chain links TRBV7-2 with TRBJ2-2, with 7 bases aligning to TRBD2. Trimming at V came to 1 base and at J to 0 bases, leaving 11 bases not matched to a gene. Germline CDR1 reads SGHTA; CDR2 reads FQGNSA. The CDR3 covers 19 residues. The CDR3 sequence: CASSLGGGRMFANTGELFF. CDR3 nucleotide sequence: TGTGCCAGCAGCTTAGGCGGGGGACGGATGTTCGCGAACACCGGGGAGCTGTTTTTT. The whole variable domain, remainder taken from reference TRBV7-2 and TRBJ2-2, is GAGVSQSPSNKVTEKGKDVELRCDPISGHTALYWYRQSLGQGLEFLIYFQGNSAPDKSGLPSDRFSAERTGGSVSTLTIQRTQQEDSAVYLCASSLGGGRMFANTGELFFGEGSRLTVL.

This clone was counted between two and nine times. J is TRBJ2-1 and V is TRBV5-1; TRBD2 matches 9 bases. J was trimmed by 0 bases and V by 0 bases; bases with no gene match: 10. Per germline, CDR1 SGHRS and CDR2 YFSETQ. CDR3 length equals 19 residues. The CDR3 is CASSLGGLAGLRSYNEQFF. The DNA of the CDR3 is TGCGCCAGCAGCTTGGGGGGGCTAGCGGGGCTCCGCTCCTACAATGAGCAGTTCTTC. The entire variable domain, with the rest obtained from reference TRBV5-1 and TRBJ2-1, is as follows: KAGVTQTPRYLIKTRGQQVTLSCSPISGHRSVSWYQQTPGQGLQFLFEYFSETQRNKGNFPGRFSGRQFSNSRSEMNVSTLELGDSALYLCASSLGGLAGLRSYNEQFFGPGTRLTVL.

The rearrangement links TRBV9 to TRBJ2-3; 10 bases agree with TRBD2. The CDR3 loop spans 16 amino acids. V lost 3 bases and J lost 0; bases outside the gene matches: 4. CDR1 SGDLS and CDR2 YYNGEE come from the germline V gene. CDR3 coding DNA: TGTGCCAGCAGCGACACTAGCGGGGCTAGCACAGATACGCAGTATTTT. It codes for CASSDTSGASTDTQYF.

The chain joins TRBV6-1 to TRBJ2-1; 8 nucleotides agree with TRBD2. The germline gives CDR1 MNHNS, CDR2 SASEGT. V trimming: 5 bases; J trimming: 6 bases; junction bases outside the gene matches: 6. The CDR3 covers 14 residues. The CDR3 here is CASSRGLALNEQFF. The CDR3 region has the DNA TGTGCCAGCAGTCGAGGACTAGCCCTCAATGAGCAGTTCTTC.

CDR3: CASSVPGQASSYNSPLHF. The DNA for the CDR3 is TGTGCCAGCAGCGTTCCGGGACAGGCAAGCTCCTATAATTCACCCCTCCACTTT. The J gene is TRBJ1-6, the V gene TRBV9, with 8 bases identical to TRBD1. The CDR3 sequence is 18 residues long. The germline V gene has CDR1 SGDLS and CDR2 YYNGEE. V trimming: 2 bases; J trimming: 0 bases; junction bases outside the gene matches: 7.

This clone was seen repeatedly, ten times or more. The chain employs TRBV27 and TRBJ2-2; D is possibly TRBD1 (5 bases). Trimming shortened V by 6 bases and J by 1 base, and 9 bases separated the two germline ends. This CDR3 is 14 amino acids long. The germline gives CDR1 MNHEY, CDR2 SMNVEV (reference sequence). CDR3 in DNA: TGTGCCAGCAGCCGAGGACAGAACACCGGGGAGCTGTTTTTT. Translating gives CASSRGQNTGELFF.

V is TRBV15 and J is TRBJ2-1; possibly TRBD1 for D (5 bases). CDR3 length: 17 residues. V was shortened by 3 bases and J by 2 bases, with 17 bases between the two germline ends. Germline V gene data show CDR1 as LNHNV and CDR2 as YYDKDF (reference sequence). CDR3 in amino acids: CATSREPGETAYNEQFF. In nucleotides, the CDR3 is TGTGCCACCAGCAGGGAACCCGGCGAGACAGCCTACAATGAGCAGTTCTTC.